Detailed here is one T cell receptor beta chain. The CDR3 runs 17 residues. V was cut by 4 bases and J by 2 bases, with 18 bases left in between. CDR1 is LNHDA, CDR2 SQIVND, per germline (reference sequence). Authors' analysis steps: Researchers report that nucleated cell counts were estimated from reference gene primer amplification. Produced via immunoSEQ multiplex PCR; TCRdb's table is partial and in-frame only. The DNA gave D and trimming, while V, J and clone size come from that table. The sample shows over 350,000 clones, nearly 90% of them seen only once. The data belong to a study of blood T cell repertoires in COVID-19. Individuals aged roughly 18 to 95 years were recruited from fewer than 30 US areas.

The specimen sequenced was PBMCs or T cells enriched from blood (not recorded which). This sequence was found in a woman in her late teens or twenties with acute COVID-19. The chain has TRBV19 and TRBJ1-5; D perhaps matches TRBD1 (5 bases). DNA of the CDR3: TGTGCCAGTAGTAATAACGGGGGGGATGGGGGCAATCAGCCCCAGCATTTT. This translates into CASSNNGGDGGNQPQHF.